Listed below are T cell receptor beta chains from one sample, sequenced in a study of blood T cell repertoires in COVID-19. Produced via immunoSEQ multiplex PCR; TCRdb's table is partial and in-frame only. The sample lists some 200,000 clones, approximately 81% occurring once. The sample consisted of peripheral blood. Receptors were obtained from a woman aged 80 or over with active or convalescent COVID-19. Each CDR3 is given with its conserved first and last residue. Fields, in order: J gene, D gene, V gene, clone size, CDR3 protein, CDR3 DNA. D genes are given only for firm matches. Rows may omit the clone size; those that give it use once, few, many or a size class.

J: TRBJ1-1; D: NA; V: TRBV4-1; size: NA; CDR3: CASSQLGIYNRENTEAFF; DNA: TGCGCCAGCAGCCAACTCGGGATCTATAATCGGGAGAACACTGAAGCTTTCTTT
J: TRBJ1-2; D: TRBD1; V: TRBV27; size: NA; CDR3: CASSSRDRGKTYGYTF; DNA: TGTGCCAGCAGTTCACGGGACAGGGGAAAAACCTATGGCTACACCTTC
J: TRBJ2-2; D: NA; V: TRBV6-4; size: NA; CDR3: CASRRLANTGELFF; DNA: TGTGCCAGCAGAAGACTAGCGAACACCGGGGAGCTGTTTTTT
J: TRBJ2-1; D: TRBD2; V: TRBV2; size: NA; CDR3: CASSVAGLVTNEQFF; DNA: TGTGCCAGCAGTGTTGCGGGACTAGTCACGAATGAGCAGTTCTTC
J: TRBJ2-1; D: TRBD2; V: TRBV6-1; size: NA; CDR3: CASSATSGDLGNEQFF; DNA: TGTGCCAGCAGTGCTACTAGCGGGGACTTGGGCAATGAGCAGTTCTTC
J: TRBJ2-7; D: NA; V: TRBV21-1; size: NA; CDR3: CASSRKRGQGLAGEGSYEQYF; DNA: TGTGCCAGCAGCCGAAAAAGGGGACAGGGACTAGCGGGAGAAGGGTCCTACGAGCAGTACTTC
J: TRBJ2-7; D: TRBD2; V: TRBV29-1; size: NA; CDR3: CSGRTSYNEQYF; DNA: TGCAGCGGTCGGACTAGTTATAATGAGCAGTACTTC
J: TRBJ2-2; D: NA; V: TRBV27; size: NA; CDR3: CASRGLGVNTGELFF; DNA: TGTGCCAGCAGGGGCCTGGGAGTGAACACCGGGGAGCTGTTTTTT
J: TRBJ2-7; D: TRBD1; V: TRBV9; size: NA; CDR3: CASSVGQGAYEQYF; DNA: TGTGCCAGCAGCGTAGGGCAGGGGGCCTACGAGCAGTACTTC
J: TRBJ1-1; D: TRBD1; V: TRBV29-1; size: NA; CDR3: CSVWDRVTEAFF; DNA: TGCAGCGTTTGGGACAGGGTAACTGAAGCTTTCTTT
J: TRBJ2-5; D: NA; V: TRBV3-1/TRBV3-2; size: NA; CDR3: CASSQVLAQGGETQYF; DNA: TGTGCCAGCAGCCAAGTACTAGCTCAAGGTGGAGAGACCCAGTACTTC
J: TRBJ2-2; D: NA; V: TRBV19; size: NA; CDR3: CASSISYILNTGELFF; DNA: TGTGCCAGTAGTATATCGTACATCCTGAACACCGGGGAGCTGTTTTTT
J: TRBJ2-3; D: TRBD2; V: TRBV5-6; size: NA; CDR3: CASSARGGATDTQYF; DNA: TGTGCCAGCAGCGCCCGCGGGGGGGCCACAGATACGCAGTATTTT
J: TRBJ2-1; D: NA; V: TRBV5-1; size: NA; CDR3: CASSQMTRNEQFF; DNA: TGCGCCAGCAGCCAAATGACTAGGAATGAGCAGTTCTTC
J: TRBJ1-6; D: TRBD1; V: TRBV6-1; size: NA; CDR3: CASSEWVPRQGSSYNSPLHF; DNA: TGTGCCAGCAGTGAATGGGTCCCCCGACAGGGGAGCTCCTATAATTCACCCCTCCACTTT
J: TRBJ2-7; D: TRBD1; V: TRBV7-2; size: NA; CDR3: CASSAAGTAYEQYF; DNA: TGTGCCAGCAGCGCTGCCGGGACAGCCTACGAGCAGTACTTC
J: TRBJ2-6; D: TRBD2; V: TRBV7-2; size: NA; CDR3: CASSRTSGYTGANVLTF; DNA: TGTGCCAGCAGCCGGACTAGCGGTTACACTGGGGCCAACGTCCTGACTTTC
J: TRBJ1-2; D: NA; V: TRBV7-2; size: NA; CDR3: CASFSLGGSGSGYTF; DNA: TGTGCCAGCTTTTCCCTAGGCGGATCTGGCAGTGGCTACACCTTC
J: TRBJ2-7; D: NA; V: TRBV29-1; size: NA; CDR3: CSVGAKYEQYF; DNA: TGCAGCGTGGGGGCAAAGTACGAGCAGTACTTC
J: TRBJ2-7; D: NA; V: TRBV29-1; size: few; CDR3: CSVGLGQGPYEQYF; DNA: TGCAGCGTTGGGTTAGGGCAGGGCCCCTACGAGCAGTACTTC
J: TRBJ2-6; D: NA; V: TRBV6-5; size: few; CDR3: CASSSVGSGANVLTF; DNA: TGTGCCAGCAGTTCCGTCGGCTCTGGGGCCAACGTCCTGACTTTC
J: TRBJ2-1; D: NA; V: TRBV7-8; size: NA; CDR3: CASSLRTSSEQFF; DNA: TGTGCCAGCAGCTTACGTACTAGTTCTGAGCAGTTCTTC
J: TRBJ1-6; D: NA; V: TRBV2; size: NA; CDR3: CASSEFLGSPLHF; DNA: TGTGCCAGCAGTGAATTCCTCGGTTCACCCCTCCACTTT
J: TRBJ1-5; D: TRBD1; V: TRBV7-9; size: few; CDR3: CASSPDRGDQPQHF; DNA: TGTGCCAGCAGCCCAGACAGGGGCGATCAGCCCCAGCATTTT
J: TRBJ2-2; D: TRBD2; V: TRBV11-3; size: NA; CDR3: CASSLDTTSGRPGELFF; DNA: TGTGCCAGCAGCTTAGATACAACTAGCGGGAGACCCGGGGAGCTGTTTTTT
J: TRBJ2-2; D: NA; V: TRBV18; size: once; CDR3: CASSPRHSTGELFF; DNA: TGTGCCAGCTCACCACGGCATTCCACCGGGGAGCTGTTTTTT
J: TRBJ1-2; D: TRBD1; V: TRBV7-9; size: NA; CDR3: CASSLDRGLGYGYTF; DNA: TGTGCCAGCAGCCTTGACAGGGGGCTGGGCTATGGCTACACCTTC
J: TRBJ2-3; D: TRBD2; V: TRBV6-5; size: NA; CDR3: CASNAGGSWDTQYF; DNA: TGTGCCAGTAACGCGGGCGGGAGCTGGGATACGCAGTATTTT
J: TRBJ1-2; D: NA; V: TRBV7-3; size: NA; CDR3: CASSLRTGNGYTF; DNA: TGTGCCAGCAGCCTACGAACAGGGAATGGCTACACCTTC
J: TRBJ1-5; D: NA; V: TRBV3-1/TRBV3-2; size: NA; CDR3: CASSQQPPGLRENQPQHF; DNA: TGTGCCAGCAGCCAACAGCCTCCGGGACTCAGGGAGAATCAGCCCCAGCATTTT
J: TRBJ2-7; D: NA; V: TRBV25-1; size: NA; CDR3: CASSGGWEQYF; DNA: TGTGCCAGCAGTGGCGGGTGGGAGCAGTACTTC
J: TRBJ2-7; D: TRBD1; V: TRBV7-2; size: NA; CDR3: CASSLALTGGIYEQYF; DNA: TGTGCCAGCAGCTTAGCGTTAACAGGGGGCATCTACGAGCAGTACTTC
J: TRBJ1-6; D: NA; V: TRBV27; size: NA; CDR3: CASSFQGRNSPLHF; DNA: TGTGCCAGCAGTTTTCAGGGGAGAAATTCACCCCTCCACTTT
J: TRBJ2-7; D: NA; V: TRBV10-3; size: few; CDR3: CAISEAGFEQYF; DNA: TGTGCCATCAGTGAGGCAGGGTTCGAGCAGTACTTC
J: TRBJ1-2; D: TRBD1; V: TRBV18; size: NA; CDR3: CASSPKGRDRASPGGYTF; DNA: TGTGCCAGCTCACCGAAGGGGCGGGACAGGGCCTCCCCCGGTGGCTACACCTTC
J: TRBJ2-7; D: TRBD1; V: TRBV7-9; size: once; CDR3: CASSLRDSYEQYF; DNA: TGTGCCAGCAGCTTAAGGGACAGCTACGAGCAGTACTTC
J: TRBJ1-6; D: NA; V: TRBV4-2; size: NA; CDR3: CASSQLQGRRNNSPLHF; DNA: TGTGCCAGCAGCCAGCTACAGGGAAGGCGTAATAATTCACCCCTCCACTTT